The 25 T cell receptor beta chains presented below share a single source sample, sequenced in a study of tissue T cells after allogeneic stem cell transplantation. Clones were sequenced by immunoSEQ multiplex PCR, and TCRdb holds only the in-frame ones, with some missing. Here the sample spans approximately 45,000 clones, roughly 92% being singletons. The specimen was blood, collected before transplantation. The receptors here all came from a woman aged 35-75 years who later had graft-versus-host disease after an allogeneic stem cell transplant.

The chain carries TRBV28 and TRBJ2-2; D may correspond to TRBD1 or TRBD2 (5 bases each). The germline V gene encodes CDR1 MDHEN and CDR2 SYDVKM. Deletions cut 2 bases from V and 9 bases from J, with 10 bases between. The CDR3 is 13 residues long. CDR3 DNA: TGTGCCAGCAGTTTACTCGGGGCACGGGAGCTGTTTTTT. Protein sequence: CASSLLGARELFF. The complete variable domain, with remaining parts taken from reference TRBV28 and TRBJ2-2, reads DVKVTQSSRYLVKRTGEKVFLECVQDMDHENMFWYRQDPGLGLRLIYFSYDVKMKEKGDIPEGYSVSREKKERFSLILESASTNQTSMYLCASSLLGARELFFGEGSRLTVL.

This chain joins TRBV5-6 and TRBJ1-2; 9 nucleotides align to TRBD1. The V and J ends lost 4 bases and 8 bases, in that order; junction bases with no gene match: 3. CDR1 and CDR2 (germline): SGHDT, YYEEEE. CDR3 length: 12 residues. The CDR3 DNA reads TGTGCCAGCAGCACCGGACAGGGGGGCTACACCTTC. It is translated as CASSTGQGGYTF.

The rearrangement links TRBV29-1 to TRBJ1-2; D perhaps matches TRBD1 (6 bases). The germline V gene encodes CDR1 SQVTM and CDR2 ANQGSEA. The CDR3 totals 14 residues. The V end lost 4 bases, the J end lost 4 bases, and 16 bases lay between the germline ends. CDR3 region: CSVGPGQGTYGYTF. As DNA, the CDR3 is TGCAGCGTTGGCCCCGGGCAGGGGACCTATGGCTACACCTTC.

The chain carries TRBV3-1 (or the pseudogene TRBV3-2) and TRBJ1-1; no firm D call. The germline gives CDR1 LGHDT, CDR2 YNNKEL (reference sequence). The ends were cut back, 3 bases at V and 11 bases at J, with 22 bases in the middle. This CDR3 is built from 15 residues. This CDR3 is CASSQVGRSDRRAFF. The CDR3 DNA reads TGTGCCAGCAGCCAGGTCGGACGAAGTGACCGAAGGGCTTTCTTT.

The V call is TRBV6-2 or TRBV6-3, the J call TRBJ2-3, with 8 positions matching TRBD2. The V gene's germline CDR1 is MNHEY and CDR2 SVGEGT. CDR3 length equals 21 residues. J was trimmed by 0 bases and V by 0 bases; bases with no gene match: 17. The CDR3 DNA is TGTGCCAGCAGTTACTCGATCCAGGGTGGAGCGGGAGACCCTAGCACAGATACGCAGTATTTT. Translated, it gives CASSYSIQGGAGDPSTDTQYF.

CDR3 region: CASRGWENIQYF. The DNA of the CDR3 is TGTGCCAGCAGGGGGTGGGAAAACATTCAGTACTTC. The genes are TRBV27 and TRBJ2-4; the D is unclear. The CDR3 sequence is 12 residues long. The V and J ends lost 6 bases and 5 bases respectively, with 8 bases between them. Per germline, CDR1 MNHEY and CDR2 SMNVEV (reference sequence).

In its sample, this clone was seen once. V usage is TRBV20-1 and J usage is TRBJ2-1; no definite D call. The CDR3 covers 11 residues. V lost 5 bases, J lost 6 bases, and 8 bases lay in between. CDR1 and CDR2 from the germline V gene are DFQATT and SNEGSKA (reference sequence). CDR3 protein: CSALLGNEQFF. In nucleotides, the CDR3 is TGCAGTGCTCTCCTAGGCAATGAGCAGTTCTTC.

The V gene is TRBV7-9, the J gene TRBJ2-1; no definite D call. V was clipped by 0 bases and J by 7 bases, with 7 bases between them. The CDR3 is 13 amino acids. Germline V gene sequence: CDR1 SEHNR, CDR2 FQNEAQ (reference sequence). The CDR3 here is CASSLARNNEQFF. CDR3 DNA sequence: TGTGCCAGCAGCTTAGCGCGAAATAATGAGCAGTTCTTC.

The genes are TRBV6-5 and TRBJ1-1; D gene uncertain. This CDR3 contains 15 residues. Trimming pared 7 bases from V and 0 bases from J, leaving 15 bases between. Germline V CDR1 and CDR2: MNHEY, SVGAGI. The CDR3, as DNA: TGTGCCAGCAATCACGGAGGAGGTATGAACACTGAAGCTTTCTTT. Translation: CASNHGGGMNTEAFF.

The rearrangement joins TRBV7-8 to TRBJ2-1, with 7 bases matching TRBD2. With 8 bases clipped from V and 7 bases from J, the junction kept 8 bases outside the gene matches. The CDR3 spans 13 residues. From germline, CDR1 is SGHVS and CDR2 FQNEAQ. CDR3 nucleotide sequence: TGTGCCAGCGGGGAGGGCCTTGGGAATGAGCAGTTCTTC. Residues: CASGEGLGNEQFF.

CDR3 DNA sequence: TGTGCCAGCAGCCCCAGGGACAGGGGTCTTTCGAACACTGAAGCTTTCTTT. Translation gives CASSPRDRGLSNTEAFF. The chain is built from TRBV9 and TRBJ1-1; TRBD1 matches at 10 bases. CDR1 is SGDLS and CDR2 is YYNGEE in the germline V gene. V shed 4 bases, J shed 1 base, and the junction held 10 bases outside the gene matches. This CDR3 is 17 amino acids long. The complete variable domain, with remaining parts taken from reference TRBV9 and TRBJ1-1, reads DSGVTQTPKHLITATGQRVTLRCSPRSGDLSVYWYQQSLDQGLQFLIQYYNGEERAKGNILERFSAQQFPDLHSELNLSSLELGDSALYFCASSPRDRGLSNTEAFFGQGTRLTVV.

The chain uses TRBV5-1 and TRBJ2-3, with TRBD2 identical over 14 bases. The CDR3 has 17 residues. Germline CDR1 is SGHRS and CDR2 is YFSETQ. V lost 2 bases and J lost 4; bases outside the gene matches: 6. CDR3 region: CASSFEGLAGVSDTQYF. The DNA of the CDR3 is TGCGCCAGCAGCTTCGAGGGACTAGCGGGAGTATCAGATACGCAGTATTTT.

This clone was recorded only once. In DNA form, the CDR3 reads TGTGCCAGCAGTGGGACAGCCCCTTCCTACAATGAGCAGTTCTTC. It translates to CASSGTAPSYNEQFF. This chain links TRBV2 with TRBJ2-1; D possibly corresponds to TRBD1 (6 bases). CDR3 size: 15 residues. V lost 4 bases to trimming and J lost 1 base, with 11 bases between them. The germline V gene encodes CDR1 SNHLY and CDR2 FYNNEI. The whole variable domain, filled in from reference TRBV2 and TRBJ2-1, reads EPEVTQTPSHQVTQMGQEVILRCVPISNHLYFYWYRQILGQKVEFLVSFYNNEISEKSEIFDDQFSVERPDGSNFTLKIRSTKLEDSAMYFCASSGTAPSYNEQFFGPGTRLTVL.

Only one count was recorded for this clone. The V gene is TRBV19, the J gene TRBJ2-3; no definite D call. CDR1 and CDR2 (germline): LNHDA, SQIVND (reference sequence). The CDR3 length is 15 residues. Trimming took off 8 bases at V and 2 bases at J, with 17 bases between the two ends. The CDR3 here is CASGPRQLITDTQYF. Written as DNA, the CDR3 is TGTGCCAGTGGCCCCCGGCAGTTAATCACAGATACGCAGTATTTT.

The chain combines TRBV28 with TRBJ2-7; D remains unclear. Germline assignment: CDR1 MDHEN and CDR2 SYDVKM. The CDR3 has 13 amino acids. V lost 6 bases, J lost 3 bases, and 12 bases lay in between. The chain's CDR3 is CASSQGSFYEQYF. The CDR3 bases are TGTGCCAGCAGCCAAGGGTCGTTCTACGAGCAGTACTTC.

This chain joins TRBV4-3 and TRBJ2-1; 7 bases are shared with TRBD2. The CDR3 has 16 residues. Germline V CDR1 and CDR2: LGHNA, YSLEER. Trimming cost V 1 base and J 1 base; bases outside gene matches: 4. CDR3 DNA sequence: TGCGCCAGCAGCCAAGCTAGCGGACTTTCCTACAATGAGCAGTTCTTC. Residues: CASSQASGLSYNEQFF.

This chain's CDR3 is CASSQDLSLGDPYEQYF. DNA for the CDR3: TGCGCCAGCAGCCAAGATTTATCGTTGGGGGACCCCTACGAGCAGTACTTC. This rearrangement joins TRBV4-3 to TRBJ2-7; either TRBD1 or TRBD2 may fit D (5 bases each). Germline V lookup: CDR1 LGHNA, CDR2 YSLEER. Trimming left V 0 bases short and J 2 bases short, with 17 bases between. The CDR3 runs to 17 residues.

The rearrangement uses TRBV7-8 and TRBJ2-3, with 12 bases identical to TRBD1. J gave up 1 base and V 5 bases, and 4 bases lay outside the gene matches. Germline assignment: CDR1 SGHVS and CDR2 FQNEAQ. The CDR3 runs 16 residues. The CDR3 sequence: CASSVGQGAGTDTQYF. DNA for the CDR3: TGTGCCAGCAGCGTGGGACAGGGGGCCGGCACAGATACGCAGTATTTT.

V is TRBV28 and J is TRBJ2-3; 9 bases agree with TRBD1. The CDR3 contains 15 residues. From germline, CDR1 is MDHEN and CDR2 SYDVKM. The ends lost 6 bases at V and 7 bases at J; junction bases unmatched: 11. The CDR3 DNA sequence: TGTGCCAGCAGACTTGACAGGGGGGCCTCATATACGCAGTATTTT. Translating it yields CASRLDRGASYTQYF.

This clone was seen just once. The chain links TRBV7-2 to TRBJ2-2; 7 bases fit TRBD2. The CDR3 has 13 residues. V was clipped by 1 base and J by 8 bases; unmatched bases: 1. The germline CDR1 and CDR2 sequences are SGHTA and FQGNSA. The CDR3 region is CASSLGGGGELFF. CDR3 sequence (DNA): TGTGCCAGCAGCTTAGGCGGGGGAGGGGAGCTGTTTTTT. The full variable domain, rest sourced from reference TRBV7-2 and TRBJ2-2, is GAGVSQSPSNKVTEKGKDVELRCDPISGHTALYWYRQSLGQGLEFLIYFQGNSAPDKSGLPSDRFSAERTGGSVSTLTIQRTQQEDSAVYLCASSLGGGGELFFGEGSRLTVL.

The chain combines TRBV6-2 or TRBV6-3 with TRBJ1-5; the D is unclear. This CDR3 comprises 16 residues. With 4 bases removed from V and 2 bases from J, the gap between germline ends came to 15 bases. The germline CDR1 and CDR2 sequences are MNHEY and SVGEGT. The CDR3 DNA is TGTGCCAGCAGTTCCCAACCCATCGCTGGCAATCAGCCCCAGCATTTT. Its protein is CASSSQPIAGNQPQHF.

The chain links TRBV6-2 or TRBV6-3 to TRBJ2-2, with D perhaps matching TRBD2 (6 bases). This CDR3 comprises 15 residues. The germline V and J ends were trimmed by 6 bases and 3 bases, with 14 bases remaining between them. Per the germline V gene, CDR1 is MNHEY and CDR2 is SVGEGT. The CDR3 nucleotides are TGTGCCAGCAGCCTCCCGGGACTCCACACCGGGGAGCTGTTTTTT. Its protein is CASSLPGLHTGELFF.

This chain uses TRBV18 with TRBJ1-4, with D possibly TRBD1 on 6 matching bases. Trimming pared 3 bases from V and 0 bases from J, leaving 11 bases between. CDR1 KGHSH and CDR2 LQKENI come from the germline V gene. The CDR3 length is 16 residues. CDR3 in amino acids: CASSPGHLPTNEKLFF. The CDR3 nucleotides read TGTGCCAGCTCACCGGGACATCTTCCAACTAATGAAAAACTGTTTTTT.

The chain has TRBV4-3 and TRBJ1-3; perhaps TRBD1 as D (5 bases). Germline V lookup: CDR1 LGHNA, CDR2 YSLEER. V gave up 0 bases and J gave up 4 bases, with 10 bases separating them. The CDR3 length is 15 residues. For the CDR3, the DNA is TGCGCCAGCAGCCAAGATTCCGGGGCCGGAAACACCATATATTTT. Translation: CASSQDSGAGNTIYF.

The chain couples TRBV6-5 to TRBJ2-7; 8 positions agree with TRBD1. V was pared by 6 bases and J by 5 bases, with 9 bases of the junction left unmatched. Germline loops: CDR1 MNHEY, CDR2 SVGAGI. The CDR3 contains 14 residues. The CDR3 region is CASRTQGAINEQYF. The CDR3 DNA reads TGTGCCAGCAGAACCCAGGGGGCGATAAACGAGCAGTACTTC.